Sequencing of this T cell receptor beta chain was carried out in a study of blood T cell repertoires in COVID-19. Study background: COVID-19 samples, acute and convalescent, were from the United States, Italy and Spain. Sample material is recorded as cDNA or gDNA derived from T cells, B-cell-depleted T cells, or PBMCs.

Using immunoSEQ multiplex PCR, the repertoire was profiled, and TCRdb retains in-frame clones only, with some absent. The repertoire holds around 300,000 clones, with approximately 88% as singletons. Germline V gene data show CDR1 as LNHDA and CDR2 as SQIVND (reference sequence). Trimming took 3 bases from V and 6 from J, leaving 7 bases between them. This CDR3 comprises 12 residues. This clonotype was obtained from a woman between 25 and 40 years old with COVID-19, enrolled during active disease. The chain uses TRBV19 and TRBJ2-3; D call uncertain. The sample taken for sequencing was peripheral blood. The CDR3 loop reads CASSIYPDTQYF. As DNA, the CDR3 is TGTGCCAGTAGTATTTATCCGGATACGCAGTATTTT.